This TCR beta chain was documented in a study of T-cell memory formation after mild COVID-19. TCRdb itself ran the 5' RACE reads through MiXCR, one entry per CDR3 protein. Of about 540,000 distinct CDR3 sequences listed, roughly 22% were seen once; the top ten hold roughly an eighth. This clonotype showed up just a few times. This CDR3 spans 14 amino acids. Trimming stripped 1 base from V and 8 bases from J, with 14 bases between. The germline V gene encodes CDR1 SGHVS and CDR2 FQNEAQ. Sequencing was carried out using PBMCs or a T cell subset sorted from them (not recorded which). The origin of this receptor is an adult woman who had mild COVID-19 (a few samples of this study predate the infection). Cell type and time point are not known. This chain connects TRBV7-8 to TRBJ1-2; tentative D call: TRBD1 (6 bases). The CDR3 region is CASSLVLRGGGYTF. For the CDR3, the DNA is TGTGCCAGCAGCTTAGTTCTCAGGGGAGGCGGCTACACCTTC.